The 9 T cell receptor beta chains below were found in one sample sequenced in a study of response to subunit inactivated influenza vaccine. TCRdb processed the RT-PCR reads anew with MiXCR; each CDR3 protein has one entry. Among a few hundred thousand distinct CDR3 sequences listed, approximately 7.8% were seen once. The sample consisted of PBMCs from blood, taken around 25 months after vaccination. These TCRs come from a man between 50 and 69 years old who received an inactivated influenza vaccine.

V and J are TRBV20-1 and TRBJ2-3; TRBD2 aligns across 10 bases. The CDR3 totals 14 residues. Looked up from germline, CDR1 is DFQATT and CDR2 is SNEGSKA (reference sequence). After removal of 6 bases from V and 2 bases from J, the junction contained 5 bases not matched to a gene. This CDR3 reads CSASSGSPTDTQYF. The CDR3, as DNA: TGCAGTGCATCTAGCGGGAGCCCCACAGATACGCAGTATTTT.

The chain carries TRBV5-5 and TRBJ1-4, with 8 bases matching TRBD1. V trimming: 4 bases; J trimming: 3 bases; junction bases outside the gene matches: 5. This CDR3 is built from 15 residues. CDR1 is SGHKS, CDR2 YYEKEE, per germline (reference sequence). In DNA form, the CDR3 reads TGTGCCAGCAGCGTGGACAGGGTGTCTAATGAAAAACTGTTTTTT. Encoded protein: CASSVDRVSNEKLFF.

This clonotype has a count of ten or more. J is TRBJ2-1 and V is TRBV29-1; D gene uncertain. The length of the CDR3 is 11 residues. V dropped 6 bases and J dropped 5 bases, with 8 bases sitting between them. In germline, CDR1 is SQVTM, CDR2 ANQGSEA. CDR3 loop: CSVVRDNEQFF. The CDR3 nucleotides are TGCAGCGTCGTTAGAGACAATGAGCAGTTCTTC.

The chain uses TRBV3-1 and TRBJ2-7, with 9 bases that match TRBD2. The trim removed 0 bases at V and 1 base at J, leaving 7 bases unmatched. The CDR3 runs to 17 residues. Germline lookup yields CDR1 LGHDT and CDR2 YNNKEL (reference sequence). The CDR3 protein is CASSQDSLAGISYEQYF. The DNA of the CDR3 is TGTGCCAGCAGCCAAGACAGCCTAGCGGGGATATCCTACGAGCAGTACTTC.

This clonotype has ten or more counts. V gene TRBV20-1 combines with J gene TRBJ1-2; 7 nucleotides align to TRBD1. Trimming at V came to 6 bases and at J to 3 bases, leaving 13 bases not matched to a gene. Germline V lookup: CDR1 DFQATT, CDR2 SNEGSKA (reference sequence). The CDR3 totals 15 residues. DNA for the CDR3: TGCAGTGCCAGCACTTCTCAGGGGGTGTACTATGGCTACACCTTC. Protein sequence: CSASTSQGVYYGYTF.

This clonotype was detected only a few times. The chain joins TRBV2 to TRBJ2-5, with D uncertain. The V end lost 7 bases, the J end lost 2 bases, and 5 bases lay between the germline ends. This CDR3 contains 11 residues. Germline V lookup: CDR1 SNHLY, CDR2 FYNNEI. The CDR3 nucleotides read TGTGCCAGCAATCTGCAAGAGACCCAGTACTTC. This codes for CASNLQETQYF.

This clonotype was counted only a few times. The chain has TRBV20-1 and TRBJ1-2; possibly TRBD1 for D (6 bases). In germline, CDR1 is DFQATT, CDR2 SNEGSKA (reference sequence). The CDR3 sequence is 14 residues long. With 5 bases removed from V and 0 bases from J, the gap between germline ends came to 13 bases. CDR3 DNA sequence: TGCAGTGCTCGATCCGGGACATCTAACTATGGCTACACCTTC. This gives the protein CSARSGTSNYGYTF.

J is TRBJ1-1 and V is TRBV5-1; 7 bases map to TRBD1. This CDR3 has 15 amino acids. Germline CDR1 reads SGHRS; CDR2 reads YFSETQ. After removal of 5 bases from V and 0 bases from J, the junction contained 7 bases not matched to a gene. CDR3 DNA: TGCGCCAGCAGTCGCTCCGGGACAGTGAACACTGAAGCTTTCTTT. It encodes CASSRSGTVNTEAFF.

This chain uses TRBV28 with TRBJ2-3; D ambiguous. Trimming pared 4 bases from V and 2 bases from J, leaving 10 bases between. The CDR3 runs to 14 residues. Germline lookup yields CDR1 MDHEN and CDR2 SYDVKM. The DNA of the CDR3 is TGTGCCAGCAGTTCAAGGGTCTCCACAGATACGCAGTATTTT. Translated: CASSSRVSTDTQYF.